This paragraph covers one T cell receptor beta chain sequence. The data derive from a study of blood T cell repertoires in COVID-19. Study as a whole: Specimens from acute and convalescent COVID-19 originated in the United States, Italy and Spain. PBMCs, B-cell-depleted T cells, or T cells provided the cDNA or gDNA that made up the material.

Here immunoSEQ multiplex PCR was the method, and the copy in TCRdb shows in-frame clones only, minus some. The sample has fewer than 350,000 clones; 85% to 90% are singletons. Germline CDR1 LGHDT, CDR2 YNNKEL (reference sequence). The CDR3 covers 14 residues. The V and J ends lost 2 bases and 4 bases, in that order; junction bases with no gene match: 4. The TCR originated in a man aged 35 to 55 with acute or convalescent COVID-19. J is TRBJ1-1 and V is TRBV3-1 (or the pseudogene TRBV3-2); TRBD1 matches 7 bases. Source material: peripheral blood. The CDR3 region is CASSQFGTATEAFF. The CDR3 DNA follows: TGTGCCAGCAGCCAATTCGGGACAGCCACTGAAGCTTTCTTT.